The T cell receptor (beta chain) described here comes from a study of T cell repertoires in cytomegalovirus infection. Across the whole study: The public TCR beta signatures pointed to both CMV infection and matching HLA type.

This clonotype showed up just a few times. The antigen is not known. One junction end does not reproduce the germline sequence, and a read error may be involved. The CDR3 extends over 13 amino acids. The germline V gene has CDR1 SNHLY and CDR2 FYNNEI. TCRdb reprocessed the reads via MiXCR and lists one record per CDR3 protein. Among about 740,000 distinct CDR3 sequences listed, roughly 33% were seen once. Study results and caveats: CMV carriers with the relevant HLA were identified by cumulative public TCR beta family frequency.

The specimen was cultured PBMCs, collected from culture after CMV antigen stimulation. The genes are TRBV2 and TRBJ1-4; D is ambiguous. The source of this sequence is a human donor in good health (CMV status not recorded). Some clones in this sample may be carry-over from other donors' samples. DNA of the CDR3: TGTGCCAGCAGGGAAGAATCGGGAGAAAAACTGTTTTTT. It yields the protein CASREESGEKLFF.